This T cell receptor beta chain emerged from a study of CD8 T cells in ankylosing spondylitis. Whole-study findings and limits: Ankylosing spondylitis blood appeared to carry a characteristic TCR beta motif of several highly homologous variants. Earlier reports found some motif variants in synovial fluid and blood in reactive arthritis. Researchers report that disease-linked clones proved CD8+ and relatively rare in peripheral blood.

With regard to this clonotype: Its antigen is as yet unknown.

MiXCR was run by TCRdb on the 5' RACE reads, yielding one entry per CDR3 protein. The sample holds some 140,000 distinct CDR3 sequences, 11% seen once. Sample: blood, either unsorted or a sorted T cell fraction (not recorded which). This clonotype was sampled from a female donor with ankylosing spondylitis or in good health (not recorded which).

The CDR3 DNA follows: TGCGCCAGCAGCTGGGGACCGACCGGAAACACCATATATTTT. Translating it yields CASSWGPTGNTIYF. This chain uses TRBV5-1 with TRBJ1-3, with TRBD1 as a possible D gene (5 bases). Trimming left V 3 bases short and J 4 bases short, with 11 bases between. CDR1 and CDR2 (germline): SGHRS, YFSETQ. There are 14 residues in the CDR3.